This T cell receptor beta chain stems from a study of T cell responses to AZD1222 COVID-19 vaccine. Study-level findings and limits: Close to half of all spike-specific TCRs reportedly target regions of the variants that are unmutated. Spike-wide coverage was observed for vaccine-associated CD4 TCRs, with dominant responses at 160-218 and 743-854. Donor demographics were predominantly white British with a female majority; clonal diversity may be underestimated.

Unmatched junction bases numbered 10, after V lost 1 base and J lost 7 bases. This CDR3 contains 17 residues. The germline CDR1 and CDR2 sequences are LGHDT and YNNKEL (reference sequence). Using immunoSEQ multiplex PCR, the repertoire was profiled, and TCRdb retains in-frame clones only, with some absent. This sample has roughly 180,000 clones, with approximately 90% found just once. Regarding this clone: The antigen is undetermined.

The source material was peripheral blood, sampled on day 0 of AZD1222 vaccination. This chain uses TRBV3-1 (or the pseudogene TRBV3-2) with TRBJ2-2; 9 bases align to TRBD2. The TCR was taken from an adult in good health. CDR3 sequence (DNA): TGTGCCAGCAGCCAAGGAGGAGTAGCGGGAGTGGTCGGGGAGCTGTTTTTT. Amino acids: CASSQGGVAGVVGELFF.